Below, 21 T cell receptor beta chains from the same sample are listed, as sequenced in a study of blood T cell repertoires in COVID-19. The assay was immunoSEQ multiplex PCR, and TCRdb's table has in-frame clones only and misses some. The table records under 350,000 clones, around nine tenths of them present only once. Material: peripheral blood. The receptors derive from a man aged 70 or older with acute or convalescent COVID-19.

The chain employs TRBV9 and TRBJ1-2; D not resolved. CDR3 size: 13 residues. Germline CDR1 and CDR2: SGDLS and YYNGEE. With 4 bases removed from V and 6 bases from J, the gap between germline ends came to 13 bases. CDR3 in DNA: TGTGCCAGCAGCCCCGCGGGGTCGGATGGCTACACCTTC. Translating gives CASSPAGSDGYTF.

The CDR3 loop reads CATSRDSQETQYF. The CDR3 DNA reads as TGTGCCACCAGCAGGGACTCGCAAGAGACCCAGTACTTC. The J gene is TRBJ2-5, the V gene TRBV15, with D possibly TRBD2 on 5 matching bases. This CDR3 spans 13 amino acids. V was cut by 3 bases and J by 2 bases, with 7 bases left in between. Germline lookup yields CDR1 LNHNV and CDR2 YYDKDF (reference sequence).

V usage is TRBV3-1 (or the pseudogene TRBV3-2) and J usage is TRBJ1-4; 8 bases are a match to TRBD1. V lost 5 bases, J lost 15 bases, and 8 bases stayed unmatched. The CDR3 is 12 residues long. Germline CDR1 is LGHDT and CDR2 is YNNKEL (reference sequence). The CDR3 sequence: CASSTRTGIVFF. DNA for the CDR3: TGTGCCAGCAGCACTCGGACAGGGATCGTGTTTTTT.

The chain links TRBV4-3 to TRBJ1-6; 7 bases fit TRBD1. The CDR3 has 15 amino acids. Germline V gene data show CDR1 as LGHNA and CDR2 as YSLEER. The J segment lost 10 bases and the V segment lost 1 base, leaving 7 bases of the junction unmatched. The CDR3 here is CASSQARDRRSPLHF. CDR3 bases: TGCGCCAGCAGCCAAGCCAGGGACAGACGGTCACCCCTCCACTTT.

V is TRBV27 and J is TRBJ2-2; 11 nucleotides match TRBD2. CDR1 and CDR2 (germline): MNHEY, SMNVEV (reference sequence). The CDR3 length is 18 residues. With V trimmed by 1 base and J by 4 bases, 8 bases remained unmatched. The CDR3 protein is CASSLFPSGGLRTGELFF. The CDR3 nucleotides read TGTGCCAGCAGTTTATTTCCTAGCGGGGGGCTGCGCACCGGGGAGCTGTTTTTT.

This chain uses TRBV9 with TRBJ1-4; D call uncertain. The germline V gene has CDR1 SGDLS and CDR2 YYNGEE. V was cut by 0 bases and J by 3 bases, with 9 bases left in between. The CDR3 spans 15 residues. The CDR3: CASSVGGRANEKLFF. CDR3 sequence (DNA): TGTGCCAGCAGCGTAGGCGGGAGGGCTAATGAAAAACTGTTTTTT.

The chain uses TRBV11-2 and TRBJ2-3; D is possibly TRBD2 (7 bases). V was cut by 1 base and J by 3 bases, with 11 bases left in between. From germline, CDR1 is SGHAT and CDR2 FQNNGV. This CDR3 has 15 amino acids. CDR3 region: CASSLAGGATDTQYF. CDR3 nucleotide sequence: TGTGCCAGCAGCTTAGCGGGGGGCGCAACAGATACGCAGTATTTT.

This clone has more than one count but fewer than ten. The V call is TRBV27, the J call TRBJ2-5; D may be TRBD1 (5 bases). CDR1 is MNHEY and CDR2 is SMNVEV in the germline V gene (reference sequence). The CDR3 covers 15 residues. Trimming cost V 8 bases and J 5 bases, with 21 bases left between them. For the CDR3, the DNA is TGTGCCAGCTCCTGGGATGGCAGGGTGGGGGAGACCCAGTACTTC. Translating gives CASSWDGRVGETQYF.

The V call is TRBV10-2, the J call TRBJ2-2, with D possibly matching TRBD2 (6 bases). From germline, CDR1 is WSHSY and CDR2 SAAADI. V gave up 6 bases and J gave up 7 bases, with 21 bases separating them. The CDR3 has 16 residues. Written as DNA, the CDR3 is TGCGCCAGCAGCCGTCGCCCGGGAGACGTTCACGGGGAGCTGTTTTTT. Translated: CASSRRPGDVHGELFF.

The genes are TRBV5-6 and TRBJ2-3, with D perhaps matching TRBD2 (5 bases). Germline-derived CDR1 and CDR2 are SGHDT and YYEEEE. This CDR3 is 13 amino acids long. The V gene lost 5 bases and the J gene lost 9 bases, with 16 bases spanning the gap. The CDR3 spells CASRGRKERTQYF. The DNA for the CDR3 is TGTGCCAGCAGAGGTAGGAAGGAGCGGACGCAGTATTTT.

This chain links TRBV29-1 with TRBJ2-3, with 9 bases aligning to TRBD2. The germline V gene has CDR1 SQVTM and CDR2 ANQGSEA. Germline trimming cut 6 bases from V and 0 bases from J; bases unmatched to any gene: 10. This CDR3 spans 16 amino acids. CDR3 loop: CSVGGRGRVSTDTQYF. CDR3 coding DNA: TGCAGCGTGGGGGGCCGCGGGAGGGTAAGCACAGATACGCAGTATTTT.

The rearrangement joins TRBV5-1 to TRBJ2-5; the match to TRBD2 covers 15 bases. This CDR3 spans 18 amino acids. CDR1 and CDR2 (germline): SGHRS, YFSETQ. V shed 4 bases, J shed 2 bases, and the junction held 9 bases outside the gene matches. The CDR3 protein is CASSGGTSGGSSQETQYF. CDR3 DNA: TGCGCCAGCAGCGGCGGGACTAGCGGGGGGTCTTCTCAAGAGACCCAGTACTTC.

The V and J genes are TRBV7-2 and TRBJ1-1, with D perhaps matching TRBD1 (5 bases). This CDR3 is built from 15 residues. Trimming stripped 3 bases from V and 1 base from J, with 12 bases between. Germline CDR1 is SGHTA and CDR2 is FQGNSA. CDR3 protein: CASSFGAVQNTEAFF. As DNA, the CDR3 is TGTGCCAGCAGCTTTGGGGCGGTTCAGAACACTGAAGCTTTCTTT.

This chain connects TRBV6-6 to TRBJ1-5; the D gene is possibly TRBD1 (5 bases). The CDR3 runs to 14 residues. Germline V CDR1 and CDR2: MNHNY, SVGAGI (reference sequence). Trimming left V 7 bases short and J 5 bases short, with 15 bases between. CDR3 sequence: CASNLGGSDQPQHF. The CDR3 DNA is TGTGCCAGCAACTTGGGGGGATCTGATCAGCCCCAGCATTTT.

This sequence joins TRBV9 and TRBJ2-7; D is ambiguous. CDR1 is SGDLS, CDR2 YYNGEE, per germline. This CDR3 spans 14 amino acids. V gave up 0 bases and J gave up 0 bases, with 7 bases separating them. Here the CDR3 reads CASSVDPSSYEQYF. CDR3 coding DNA: TGTGCCAGCAGCGTAGATCCGAGCTCCTACGAGCAGTACTTC.

This clone has just one count. The chain joins TRBV2 to TRBJ2-5, with 12 bases matching TRBD2. This CDR3 spans 17 amino acids. Germline assignment: CDR1 SNHLY and CDR2 FYNNEI. V lost 1 base and J lost 7; bases outside the gene matches: 10. The CDR3 loop is CASSEGPSGRAFGTQYF. For the CDR3, the DNA is TGTGCCAGCAGTGAAGGCCCTAGCGGGAGGGCTTTTGGGACCCAGTACTTC.

This clone appeared many times. V gene TRBV7-2 combines with J gene TRBJ1-1, with TRBD1 as a possible D gene (5 bases). Germline V CDR1 and CDR2: SGHTA, FQGNSA. This CDR3 spans 14 amino acids. The V end was cut by 3 bases, the J end by 1 base, with 9 bases between. This CDR3 reads CASSFGGRNTEAFF. The CDR3, as DNA: TGTGCCAGCAGCTTCGGGGGGAGGAACACTGAAGCTTTCTTT.

The chain combines TRBV6-2 or TRBV6-3 with TRBJ2-1; no reliable D call. From germline, CDR1 is MNHEY and CDR2 SVGEGT. Trimming left V 0 bases short and J 6 bases short, with 15 bases between. The CDR3 totals 16 residues. The CDR3 DNA sequence: TGTGCCAGCAGTTACTCGAAACCCCCGTGGCCCAATGAGCAGTTCTTC. As protein: CASSYSKPPWPNEQFF.

The chain has TRBV2 and TRBJ2-1, with 12 bases matching TRBD2. CDR1 is SNHLY, CDR2 FYNNEI, per germline. V was clipped by 10 bases and J by 6 bases; unmatched bases: 7. The CDR3 consists of 14 residues. CDR3 bases: TGTGCCACCCAGACTAGCGGGAGTTCCAATGAGCAGTTCTTC. Translating gives CATQTSGSSNEQFF. Looking up the rest from reference TRBV2 and TRBJ2-1 gives the full variable domain: EPEVTQTPSHQVTQMGQEVILRCVPISNHLYFYWYRQILGQKVEFLVSFYNNEISEKSEIFDDQFSVERPDGSNFTLKIRSTKLEDSAMYFCATQTSGSSNEQFFGPGTRLTVL.

The chain joins TRBV5-1 to TRBJ2-3; D might be TRBD2 (5 bases). CDR3 length: 14 residues. CDR1 is SGHRS, CDR2 YFSETQ, per germline. V lost 4 bases and J 0 bases, leaving 9 bases between the germline ends. DNA of the CDR3: TGCGCCAGCAGCCTGAGGGTTAGCACAGATACGCAGTATTTT. It translates to CASSLRVSTDTQYF.

The chain links TRBV18 to TRBJ1-1, with 9 bases identical to TRBD1. Per germline, CDR1 KGHSH and CDR2 LQKENI. The CDR3 length is 15 residues. J lost 3 bases, V lost 3 bases, and 5 bases had no gene match. The CDR3 nucleotides are TGTGCCAGCTCACCGCGGACAGGGGTTGACACTGAAGCTTTCTTT. It encodes CASSPRTGVDTEAFF.